The entry that follows covers one TCR beta chain sequence. Its target antigen remains unknown. No much larger clone exists at a distance of one base, and base qualities are not known. Blood bank volunteers in Maryland, USA served as the healthy controls. For the unsorted PBMC libraries, 2 million PBMCs were stored in RNAlater at -80 degrees C until RNA extraction and were used to generate the libraries. Peripheral blood was subjected to Ficoll-Hypaque density gradient centrifugation to isolate PBMCs, which were then cryopreserved in liquid nitrogen. The sample belongs to a study of neurological immune-mediated disorders (dated by TCRdb to 2018 to 2020). About the full investigation: The study compared peripheral blood TCR-beta repertoires of HTLV-I-associated myelopathy (HAM/TSP) patients, multiple sclerosis patients and healthy controls using UMI-based sequencing. The roughly 99 TCR-beta libraries covered PBMC samples along with longitudinal samples, technical triplicates, and paired sorted CD4+ and CD8+ T-cell subsets. The cohort was made up of 60 to 75 subjects, consisting of about 14 HAM/TSP patients, around 35 multiple sclerosis patients and 20 healthy controls. Broad study findings and their caveats: TCR clonal expansion was highest in HAM/TSP patients and lowest in MS patients, with MS patients falling below even healthy controls. No identical CDR3 amino acid sequences were found to be shared among expanded clones across subjects, suggesting that TCR-beta repertoires were private in all groups.

cDNA was synthesized by template-switch 5'RACE using a primer carrying a 10-nucleotide random unique molecular identifier by which each TCR transcript was tagged. Each sequencing run produced over 170 million TCR-beta sequences covering 15-18 subjects. The RNeasy kit was used to extract total RNA. The KAPA Real-time Library Amplification kit was used to amplify TCR-beta VDJ regions with primers for the TCR constant region and the 5'RACE anchor. A first PCR added sample indexes and Illumina adaptors, after which a second PCR increased the library yield. After purification with Ampure beads, the TCR product of roughly 650 bp was size-selected on a 2% E-gel SizeSelection system. Before pooling, library quality was assessed on a Bioanalyzer, concentration was determined with Qubit, and library quantification was performed with the Kapa Library Quantification kit. Paired-end 2 x 150 bp sequencing of the libraries was performed on an Illumina HiSeq 2500. To increase sequence diversity, about 23-30% phiX was spiked into each library pool. For the original study's pipeline: The quality-filtered reads were processed with the UMI-based MiGEC pipeline, whose error correction step removed more than 85% of the raw TCR sequences. IMGT germline references were used for aligning VDJ genes, and each clonotype was defined as a unique CDR3 amino acid sequence together with its V-J genes. VDJtools evaluated clonal expansion, Shannon diversity and CDR3 relatedness (CalcPairwiseDistances, ClusterSamples); CLCbio workbench built phylogenetic trees. Using coefficient-of-variation modelling across technical triplicates, the study counted a clone as expanded if it had at least 8 unique UMIs. TCRdb passed the public sequencing reads through fastp at Q25 and MiXCR, retaining productive beta sequences. Rows merge per CDR3 protein into single entries with the most common DNA and genes. TCRdb's processing, not the study's, gives the V and J calls here. This sample gives about 50,000 distinct CDR3 sequences in total; approximately 17% of them show up just once. 4.4% of the sample is in the top ten clones.

V lost 3 bases and J lost 2 bases, and the count of bases not matched to a germline gene is 26. The CDR3 holds 21 amino acids from the cysteine to the phenylalanine. This entry keeps only the CDR3 DNA: 63 bases, framed from base 1. CDR1 is given as DFQATT and CDR2 as SNEGSKA, both from the germline V gene (reference sequence). The V and J segments used are TRBV20-1 and TRBJ2-5; TRBD2 aligns with 8 central bases. This clonotype originated in a man in his fifties or sixties in good health. Source material: PBMCs. The CDR3 is CSARWGGGLASDLHTQETQYF. The DNA sequence is given as TGCAGTGCTAGGTGGGGGGGAGGACTAGCCTCCGATCTGCACACTCAAGAGACCCAGTACTTC.